Below are 9 T cell receptor beta chains sequenced from a single sample in a study of response to subunit inactivated influenza vaccine. Each CDR3 protein is one row after TCRdb ran MiXCR on the RT-PCR reads. The repertoire holds around 480,000 distinct CDR3 sequences, 9.5% to 13% seen once, with about an eighth in the top ten. The sample was PBMCs from blood, taken roughly 47 days after vaccination. The receptor source for this set is a man aged 50 or older who received an inactivated influenza vaccine.

Only one count was recorded for this clonotype. The junction and the germline gene differ at one end; a read error may be behind it. V usage is TRBV6-1 and J usage is TRBJ2-3, with D possibly matching TRBD1 (6 bases). CDR1 MNHNS and CDR2 SASEGT come from the germline V gene. CDR3 size: 15 residues. CDR3: CPSRPGTWGTDTQYF. CDR3 sequence (DNA): TGTCCCAGCAGGCCCGGGACATGGGGCACAGATACGCAGTATTTT.

This chain uses TRBV4-2 with TRBJ1-2; D not certain. The CDR3 runs to 14 residues. Per germline, CDR1 LGHNA and CDR2 YNFKEQ. V shed 0 bases and J shed 6 bases, with 11 bases lying between them. The CDR3 DNA sequence: TGTGCCAGCAGCCAAGATTCGGGTTCGGATGGCTACACCTTC. It encodes CASSQDSGSDGYTF.

The table lists this clonotype with many counts. The chain is built from TRBV9 and TRBJ2-7; D remains unclear. V dropped 5 bases and J dropped 0 bases, with 12 bases sitting between them. From germline, CDR1 is SGDLS and CDR2 YYNGEE. The CDR3 length is 14 residues. The CDR3 DNA reads as TGTGCCAGCAGTCCCGGGCTCAGCTCCTACGAGCAGTACTTC. As protein: CASSPGLSSYEQYF.

The chain has TRBV28 and TRBJ2-6; D is unclear. V was shortened by 1 base and J by 2 bases, with 9 bases between the two germline ends. Germline V gene data show CDR1 as MDHEN and CDR2 as SYDVKM. This CDR3 contains 16 residues. CDR3 residues: CASSLLNQAGANVLTF. CDR3 DNA sequence: TGTGCCAGCAGTTTATTGAATCAGGCTGGGGCCAACGTCCTGACTTTC. The entire variable domain, with the rest obtained from reference TRBV28 and TRBJ2-6, is as follows: DVKVTQSSRYLVKRTGEKVFLECVQDMDHENMFWYRQDPGLGLRLIYFSYDVKMKEKGDIPEGYSVSREKKERFSLILESASTNQTSMYLCASSLLNQAGANVLTFGAGSRLTVL.

Written as DNA, the CDR3 is TGCGCCAGCAGGGACGACAGGGATCAGCCCCAGCATTTT. It codes for CASRDDRDQPQHF. The chain links TRBV5-1 to TRBJ1-5; 7 bases are a match to TRBD1. V shed 5 bases, J shed 5 bases, and the junction held 4 bases outside the gene matches. The CDR3 extends over 13 amino acids. The germline CDR1 and CDR2 sequences are SGHRS and YFSETQ.

The chain joins TRBV20-1 to TRBJ2-7; possible D gene TRBD2, 6 bases. V was pared by 1 base and J by 7 bases, with 17 bases between. The germline gives CDR1 DFQATT, CDR2 SNEGSKA (reference sequence). The CDR3 has 14 amino acids. In DNA form, the CDR3 reads TGCAGTGCTAGAGGGGACCGAGGGAGGAATGAGCAGTACTTC. It specifies CSARGDRGRNEQYF.

This clonotype was counted only a few times. The J gene is TRBJ1-2, the V gene TRBV6-1; the D gene is possibly TRBD1 (5 bases). The CDR3 length is 14 residues. Trimming cost V 6 bases and J 5 bases, with 16 bases left between them. Germline V lookup: CDR1 MNHNS, CDR2 SASEGT. The CDR3 nucleotides read TGTGCCAGCAGGATCTTGGGGGGAGGTTATGGCTACACCTTC. Its protein is CASRILGGGYGYTF.

The chain joins TRBV12-3 or TRBV12-4 to TRBJ1-1; possibly TRBD1 for D (6 bases). Trimming left V 4 bases short and J 4 bases short, with 10 bases between. The CDR3 consists of 13 residues. For the CDR3, the DNA is TGTGCCAGCAGTTCTCAGGGGTCCACTGAAGCTTTCTTT. Residues: CASSSQGSTEAFF.

This chain uses TRBV6-2 or TRBV6-3 with TRBJ1-1, with unresolved D. Trimming took off 2 bases at V and 1 base at J, with 14 bases between the two ends. The CDR3 length is 16 residues. The germline V gene encodes CDR1 MNHEY and CDR2 SVGEGT. The CDR3 DNA sequence: TGTGCCAGCAGTTACCCCTCTCCAAAAGGGAACACTGAAGCTTTCTTT. Amino acids: CASSYPSPKGNTEAFF.